The clone carrying this TCR beta chain was detected a few times. Antigen specificity is unknown. The study made its TCR cDNA through 5'RACE template switching. That step introduced a universal primer site along with UMIs. TCRdb itself ran the 5' RACE reads through MiXCR, one entry per CDR3 protein. The repertoire has some 400,000 distinct CDR3 sequences, roughly a sixth of them found once; the top ten carry 15% to 20%. The germline V gene has CDR1 LNHDA and CDR2 SQIVND (reference sequence). The CDR3 is 16 amino acids. The V and J ends lost 7 bases and 0 bases, in that order; junction bases with no gene match: 8. This record comes from a study of T cells after yellow fever vaccination. Background on the study: Fractions containing few cells were prepared with SMART-Seq v4 Ultra Low Input.

Findings and limits, study-wide: In post-booster samples, most primary-vaccination clones reappeared (just under 98% CD4, around 87% CD8). FACS-sorted repertoires could contain abundant clonotypes contaminating from the bulk population.

This receptor was identified in a young man who received the YFV17D yellow fever vaccine. This specimen consisted of PBMCs, obtained before the yellow fever booster vaccination. This chain joins TRBV19 and TRBJ2-3, with 9 bases lining up with TRBD2. The CDR3 DNA reads TGTGCCAGTAAGCCTAGCGGGATCTCTAGCACAGATACGCAGTATTTT. This codes for CASKPSGISSTDTQYF.